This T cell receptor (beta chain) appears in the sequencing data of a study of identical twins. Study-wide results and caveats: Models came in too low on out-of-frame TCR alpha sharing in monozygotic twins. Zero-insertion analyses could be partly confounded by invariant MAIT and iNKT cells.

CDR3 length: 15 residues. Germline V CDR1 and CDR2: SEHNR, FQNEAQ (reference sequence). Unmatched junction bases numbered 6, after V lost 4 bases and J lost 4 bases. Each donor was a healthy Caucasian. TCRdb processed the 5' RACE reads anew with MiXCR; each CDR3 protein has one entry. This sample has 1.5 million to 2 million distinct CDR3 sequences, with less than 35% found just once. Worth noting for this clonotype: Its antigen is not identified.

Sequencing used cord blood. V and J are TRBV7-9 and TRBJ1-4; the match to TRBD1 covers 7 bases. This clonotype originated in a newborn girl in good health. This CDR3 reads CASSSRRDSNEKLFF. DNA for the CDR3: TGTGCCAGCAGCTCAAGGCGGGACAGTAATGAAAAACTGTTTTTT.